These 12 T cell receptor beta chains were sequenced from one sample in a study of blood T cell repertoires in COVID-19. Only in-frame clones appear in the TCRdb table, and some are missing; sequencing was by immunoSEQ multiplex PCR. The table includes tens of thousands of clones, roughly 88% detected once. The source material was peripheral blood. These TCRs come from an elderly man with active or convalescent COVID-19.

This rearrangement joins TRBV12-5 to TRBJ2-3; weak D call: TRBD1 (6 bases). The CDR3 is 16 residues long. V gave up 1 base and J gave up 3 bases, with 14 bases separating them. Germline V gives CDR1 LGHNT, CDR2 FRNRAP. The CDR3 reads CASGLALRGGTDTQYF. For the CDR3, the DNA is TGTGCTAGTGGTTTGGCCCTGAGAGGGGGTACAGATACGCAGTATTTT.

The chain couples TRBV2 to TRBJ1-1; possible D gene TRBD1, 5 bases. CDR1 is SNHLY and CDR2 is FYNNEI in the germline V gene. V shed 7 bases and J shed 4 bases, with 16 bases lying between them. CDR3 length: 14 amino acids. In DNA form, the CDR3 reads TGTGCCAGCAAAGGGGTGGTTGAGAGCACTGAAGCTTTCTTT. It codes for CASKGVVESTEAFF.

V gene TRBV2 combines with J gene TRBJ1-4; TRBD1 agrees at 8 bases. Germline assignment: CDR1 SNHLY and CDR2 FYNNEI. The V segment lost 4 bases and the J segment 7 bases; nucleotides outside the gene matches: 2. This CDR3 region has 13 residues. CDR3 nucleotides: TGTGCCAGCAGTGGGACAGGGCCTGAAAAACTGTTTTTT. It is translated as CASSGTGPEKLFF.

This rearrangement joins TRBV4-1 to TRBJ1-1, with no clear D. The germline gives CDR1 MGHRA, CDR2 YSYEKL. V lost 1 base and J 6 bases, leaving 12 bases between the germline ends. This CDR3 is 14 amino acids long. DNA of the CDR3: TGCGCCAGCAGCCAAGTTTTATCGTATCCTGAAGCTTTCTTT. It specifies CASSQVLSYPEAFF.

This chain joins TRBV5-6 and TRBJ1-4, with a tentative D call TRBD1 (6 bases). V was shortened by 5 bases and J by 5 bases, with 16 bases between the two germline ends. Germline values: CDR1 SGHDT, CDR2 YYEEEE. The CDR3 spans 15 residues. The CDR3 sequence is CASRDNRAFNEKLFF. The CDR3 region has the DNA TGTGCCAGCAGAGACAACAGGGCGTTCAATGAAAAACTGTTTTTT.

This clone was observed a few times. This CDR3 is CASSRHGTSGSPYEQYF. In DNA, the CDR3 is TGTGCCAGTAGCCGTCATGGGACTAGCGGGAGTCCCTACGAGCAGTACTTC. The chain links TRBV19 to TRBJ2-7; 14 nucleotides line up with TRBD2. V gave up 6 bases and J gave up 2 bases; unmatched junction bases: 9. Germline values: CDR1 LNHDA, CDR2 SQIVND (reference sequence). The CDR3 runs 17 residues.

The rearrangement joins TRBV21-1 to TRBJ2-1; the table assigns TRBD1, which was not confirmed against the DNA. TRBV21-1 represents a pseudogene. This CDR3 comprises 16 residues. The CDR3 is CASSDYRGGTYNEQFF. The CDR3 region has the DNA TGTGCCAGCAGCGACTACAGGGGGGGTACCTACAATGAGCAGTTCTTC.

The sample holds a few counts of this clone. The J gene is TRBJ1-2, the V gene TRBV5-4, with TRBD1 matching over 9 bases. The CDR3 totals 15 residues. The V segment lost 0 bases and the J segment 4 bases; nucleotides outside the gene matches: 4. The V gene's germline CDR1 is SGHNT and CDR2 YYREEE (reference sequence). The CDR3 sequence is CASSLGGQGFYGYTF. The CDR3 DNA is TGTGCCAGCAGCTTGGGGGGACAGGGATTCTATGGCTACACCTTC.

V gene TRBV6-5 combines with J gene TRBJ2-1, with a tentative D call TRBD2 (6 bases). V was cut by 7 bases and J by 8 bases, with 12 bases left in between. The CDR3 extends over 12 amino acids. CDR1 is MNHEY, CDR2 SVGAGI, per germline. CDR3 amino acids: CASTRRGDEQFF. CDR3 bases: TGTGCCAGCACTCGGAGGGGCGATGAGCAGTTCTTC.

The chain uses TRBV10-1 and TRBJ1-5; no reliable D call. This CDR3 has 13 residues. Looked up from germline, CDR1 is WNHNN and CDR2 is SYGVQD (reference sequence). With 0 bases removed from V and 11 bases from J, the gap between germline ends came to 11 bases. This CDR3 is CASSESVAGSQHF. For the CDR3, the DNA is TGCGCCAGCAGTGAGTCAGTCGCGGGGTCCCAGCATTTT.

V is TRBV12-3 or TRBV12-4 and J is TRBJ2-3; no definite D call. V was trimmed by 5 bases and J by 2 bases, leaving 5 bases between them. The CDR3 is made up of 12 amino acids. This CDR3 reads CASSHNTDTQYF. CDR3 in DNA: TGTGCCAGCAGTCACAACACAGATACGCAGTATTTT.

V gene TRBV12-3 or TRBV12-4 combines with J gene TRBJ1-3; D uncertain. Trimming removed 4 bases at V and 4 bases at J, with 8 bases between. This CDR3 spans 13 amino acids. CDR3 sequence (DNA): TGTGCCAGCAGTTATTTACAGGGAAACACCATATATTTT. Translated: CASSYLQGNTIYF.